Sequencing of this T cell receptor beta chain was carried out in a study of blood T cells in healthy people across ages. Donors ranged from about 6 to 90 years old and were healthy Caucasians in Russia. Germline loops: CDR1 MRHNA, CDR2 SNTAGT. The CDR3 is made up of 14 amino acids. Trimming took 6 bases from V and 10 from J, leaving 19 bases between them. With a J-beta primer mix and a sample-barcoded 5' primer, a second PCR ran about 7 to 12 cycles. Each CDR3 protein is one row after TCRdb ran MiXCR on the 5' RACE reads. The table lists about 280,000 distinct CDR3 sequences, about 25% of them singletons, with 29% in the top ten.

Sequencing was performed on blood. The clonotype was recovered from a woman in her 70s in good health. The V and J genes are TRBV6-4 and TRBJ2-1, with D possibly matching TRBD2 (6 bases). The CDR3 loop reads CASRRDFTADEQFF. The CDR3 DNA follows: TGTGCCAGCAGGAGGGACTTTACCGCAGACGAGCAGTTCTTC.